The clone carrying this T cell receptor (beta chain) was seen only once. The sample is drawn from a study of PD-1 blockade in classical Hodgkin lymphoma. TCRdb's table, derived via immunoSEQ multiplex PCR, lists solely in-frame clones and lacks some. Of 12,000 or so clones in the sample, 92% are singletons; the top ten hold 20%. CDR3 length: 14 amino acids. Germline-derived CDR1 and CDR2 are ENHRY and SYGVKD. Trimming cost V 6 bases and J 6 bases; bases outside gene matches: 6. Every patient relapsed after autologous stem cell transplantation, and brentuximab vedotin exposure varied. This TCR came from a human donor with classical Hodgkin lymphoma. The sample consisted of peripheral blood mononuclear cells (PBMCs), taken at baseline. V and J are TRBV10-3 and TRBJ1-5; 9 nucleotides agree with TRBD1. CDR3 nucleotides: TGTGCCATCAGCCCGGGACAGGGTATTCAGCCCCAGCATTTT. This gives the protein CAISPGQGIQPQHF.